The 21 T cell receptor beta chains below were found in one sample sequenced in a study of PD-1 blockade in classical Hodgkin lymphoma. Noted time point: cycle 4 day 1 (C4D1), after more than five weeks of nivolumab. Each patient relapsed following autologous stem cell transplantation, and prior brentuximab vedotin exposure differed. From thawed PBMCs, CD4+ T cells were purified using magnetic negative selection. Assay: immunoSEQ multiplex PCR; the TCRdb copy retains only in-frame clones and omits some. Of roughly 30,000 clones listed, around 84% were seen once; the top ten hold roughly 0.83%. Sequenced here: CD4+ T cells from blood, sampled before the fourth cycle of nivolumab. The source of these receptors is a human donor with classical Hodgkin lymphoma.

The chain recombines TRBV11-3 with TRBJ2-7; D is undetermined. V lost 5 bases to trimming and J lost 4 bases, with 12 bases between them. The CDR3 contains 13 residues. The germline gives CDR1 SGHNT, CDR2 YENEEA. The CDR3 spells CASSQRAAYEQYF. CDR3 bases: TGTGCCAGCAGCCAACGGGCCGCTTACGAGCAGTACTTC. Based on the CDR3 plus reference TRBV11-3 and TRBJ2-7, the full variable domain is EAGVVQSPRYKIIEKKQPVAFWCNPISGHNTLYWYLQNLGQGPELLIRYENEEAVDDSQLPKDRFSAERLKGVDSTLKIQPAELGDSAVYLCASSQRAAYEQYFGPGTRLTVT.

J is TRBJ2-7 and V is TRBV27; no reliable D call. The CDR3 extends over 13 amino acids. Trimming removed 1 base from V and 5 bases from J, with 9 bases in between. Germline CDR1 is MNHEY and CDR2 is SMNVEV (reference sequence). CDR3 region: CASSLFLHHEQYF. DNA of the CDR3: TGTGCCAGCAGTTTATTTCTCCACCACGAGCAGTACTTC.

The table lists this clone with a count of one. In DNA form, the CDR3 reads TGTGCCAGTACCATGGGGTCGGGGAGGCAAGAGACCCAGTACTTC. Amino acids: CASTMGSGRQETQYF. The genes are TRBV19 and TRBJ2-5, with D maybe TRBD2 (6 bases). Germline CDR1 and CDR2: LNHDA and SQIVND (reference sequence). CDR3 length: 15 residues. V was pared by 7 bases and J by 2 bases, with 17 bases between.

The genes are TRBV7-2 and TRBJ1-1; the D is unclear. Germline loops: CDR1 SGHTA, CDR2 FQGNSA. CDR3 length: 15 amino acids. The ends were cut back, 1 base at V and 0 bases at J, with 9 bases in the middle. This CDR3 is CASSLDSVLNTEAFF. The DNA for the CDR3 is TGTGCCAGCAGCTTAGATTCGGTCTTGAACACTGAAGCTTTCTTT.

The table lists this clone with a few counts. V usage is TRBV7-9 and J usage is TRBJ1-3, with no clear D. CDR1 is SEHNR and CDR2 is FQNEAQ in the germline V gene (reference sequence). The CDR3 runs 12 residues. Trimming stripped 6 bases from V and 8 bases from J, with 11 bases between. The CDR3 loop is CASRAITDTIYF. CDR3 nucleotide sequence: TGTGCCAGCAGGGCCATCACGGACACCATATATTTT.

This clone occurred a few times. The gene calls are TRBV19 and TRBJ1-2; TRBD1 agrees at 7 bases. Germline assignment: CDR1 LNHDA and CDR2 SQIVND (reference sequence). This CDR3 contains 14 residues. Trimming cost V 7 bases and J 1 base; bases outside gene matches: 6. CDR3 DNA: TGTGCCAGTACCGTCGGGACAGTTAACTATGGCTACACCTTC. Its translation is CASTVGTVNYGYTF. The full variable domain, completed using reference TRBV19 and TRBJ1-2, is DGGITQSPKYLFRKEGQNVTLSCEQNLNHDAMYWYRQDPGQGLRLIYYSQIVNDFQKGDIAEGYSVSREKKESFPLTVTSAQKNPTAFYLCASTVGTVNYGYTFGSGTRLTVV.

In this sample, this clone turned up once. CDR3 coding DNA: TGTGCCAGCAGTCAGGTAGCAACTAATGAAAAACTGTTTTTT. Protein sequence: CASSQVATNEKLFF. The rearrangement uses TRBV6-1 and TRBJ1-4; D unresolved. Germline values: CDR1 MNHNS, CDR2 SASEGT. The CDR3 is made up of 14 amino acids. V lost 5 bases to trimming and J lost 0 bases, with 7 bases between them.

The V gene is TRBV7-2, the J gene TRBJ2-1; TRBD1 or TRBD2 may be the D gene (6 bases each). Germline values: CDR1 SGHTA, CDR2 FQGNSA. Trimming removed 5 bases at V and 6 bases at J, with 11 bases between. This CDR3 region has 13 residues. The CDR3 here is CASSLGGSNEQFF. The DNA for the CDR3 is TGTGCCAGCAGCCTCGGGGGCTCCAATGAGCAGTTCTTC.

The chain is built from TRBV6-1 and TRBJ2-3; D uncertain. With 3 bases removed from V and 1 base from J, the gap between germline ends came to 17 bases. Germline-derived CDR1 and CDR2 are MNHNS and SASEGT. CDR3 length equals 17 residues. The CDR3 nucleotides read TGTGCCAGCAGTGATTATTGGGCTGAAGACCGCACAGATACGCAGTATTTT. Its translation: CASSDYWAEDRTDTQYF.

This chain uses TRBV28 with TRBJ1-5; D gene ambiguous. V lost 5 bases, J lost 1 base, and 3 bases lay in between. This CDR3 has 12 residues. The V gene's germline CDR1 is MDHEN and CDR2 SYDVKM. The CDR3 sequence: CASSQSNQPQHF. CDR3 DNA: TGTGCCAGCAGTCAAAGCAATCAGCCCCAGCATTTT.

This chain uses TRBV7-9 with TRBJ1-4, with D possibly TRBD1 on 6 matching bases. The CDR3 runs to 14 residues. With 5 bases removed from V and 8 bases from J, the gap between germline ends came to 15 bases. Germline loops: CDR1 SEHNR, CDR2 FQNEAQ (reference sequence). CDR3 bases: TGTGCCAGCAGCCGGGACATCGGAGGCGAAAAACTGTTTTTT. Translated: CASSRDIGGEKLFF.

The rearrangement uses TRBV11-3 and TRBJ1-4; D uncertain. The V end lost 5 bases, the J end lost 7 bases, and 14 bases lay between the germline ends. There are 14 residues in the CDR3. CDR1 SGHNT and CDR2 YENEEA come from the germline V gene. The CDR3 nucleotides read TGTGCCAGCAGCGCTACTGCGGGGTCTGAAAAACTGTTTTTT. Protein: CASSATAGSEKLFF. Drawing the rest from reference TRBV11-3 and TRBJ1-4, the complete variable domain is EAGVVQSPRYKIIEKKQPVAFWCNPISGHNTLYWYLQNLGQGPELLIRYENEEAVDDSQLPKDRFSAERLKGVDSTLKIQPAELGDSAVYLCASSATAGSEKLFFGSGTQLSVL.

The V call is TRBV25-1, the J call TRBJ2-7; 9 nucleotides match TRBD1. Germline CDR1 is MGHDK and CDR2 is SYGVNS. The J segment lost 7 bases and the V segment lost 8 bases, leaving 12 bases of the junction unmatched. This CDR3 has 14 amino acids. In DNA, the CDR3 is TGTGCCAGCGCCTACAGGGGGCAATTGGGGGAGCAGTACTTC. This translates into CASAYRGQLGEQYF.

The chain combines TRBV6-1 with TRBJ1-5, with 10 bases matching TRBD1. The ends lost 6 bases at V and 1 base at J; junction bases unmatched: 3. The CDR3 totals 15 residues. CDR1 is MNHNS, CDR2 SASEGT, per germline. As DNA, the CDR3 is TGTGCCAGCAGGACAGGGGGCGCGAGCAATCAGCCCCAGCATTTT. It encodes CASRTGGASNQPQHF.

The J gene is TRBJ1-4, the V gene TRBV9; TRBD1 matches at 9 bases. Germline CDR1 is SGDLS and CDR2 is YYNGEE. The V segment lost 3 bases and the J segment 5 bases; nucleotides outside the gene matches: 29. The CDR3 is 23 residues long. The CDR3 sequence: CASSAQAPYHTGTGFWANEKLFF. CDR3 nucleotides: TGTGCCAGCAGCGCTCAAGCCCCCTATCATACCGGGACAGGGTTTTGGGCAAATGAAAAACTGTTTTTT.

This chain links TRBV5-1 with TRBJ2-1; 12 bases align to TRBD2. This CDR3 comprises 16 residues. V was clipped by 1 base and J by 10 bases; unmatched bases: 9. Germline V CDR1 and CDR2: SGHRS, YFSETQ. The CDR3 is CASSLLPSGGAQEQFF. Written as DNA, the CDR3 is TGCGCCAGCAGCTTGCTCCCTAGCGGGGGGGCACAGGAGCAGTTCTTC.

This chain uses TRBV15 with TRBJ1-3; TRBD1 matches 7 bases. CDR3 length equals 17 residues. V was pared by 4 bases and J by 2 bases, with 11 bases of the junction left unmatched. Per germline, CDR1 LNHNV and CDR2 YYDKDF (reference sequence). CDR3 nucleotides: TGTGCCACCAGCATACTACCCCGGGACAGTCCTGGAAACACCATATATTTT. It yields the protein CATSILPRDSPGNTIYF.

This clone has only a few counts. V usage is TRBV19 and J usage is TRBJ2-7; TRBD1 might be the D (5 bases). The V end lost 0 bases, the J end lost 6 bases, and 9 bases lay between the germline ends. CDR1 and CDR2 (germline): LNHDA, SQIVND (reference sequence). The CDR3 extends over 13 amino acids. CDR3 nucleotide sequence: TGTGCCAGTAGTATAGATCAGGGAAGCGAGCAGTACTTC. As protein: CASSIDQGSEQYF. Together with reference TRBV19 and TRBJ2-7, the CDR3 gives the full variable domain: DGGITQSPKYLFRKEGQNVTLSCEQNLNHDAMYWYRQDPGQGLRLIYYSQIVNDFQKGDIAEGYSVSREKKESFPLTVTSAQKNPTAFYLCASSIDQGSEQYFGPGTRLTVT.

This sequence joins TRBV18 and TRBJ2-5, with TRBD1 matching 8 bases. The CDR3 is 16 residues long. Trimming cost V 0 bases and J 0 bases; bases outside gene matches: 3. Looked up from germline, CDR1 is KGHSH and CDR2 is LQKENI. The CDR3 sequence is CASSPPRDRYQETQYF. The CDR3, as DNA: TGTGCCAGCTCACCACCTCGGGACAGGTACCAAGAGACCCAGTACTTC.

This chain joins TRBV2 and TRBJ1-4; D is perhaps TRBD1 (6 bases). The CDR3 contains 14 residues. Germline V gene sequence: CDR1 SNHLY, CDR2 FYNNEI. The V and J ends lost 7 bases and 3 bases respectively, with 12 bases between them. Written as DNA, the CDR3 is TGTGCCAGCAATCAGGGGCGGGCTAATGAAAAACTGTTTTTT. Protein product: CASNQGRANEKLFF.

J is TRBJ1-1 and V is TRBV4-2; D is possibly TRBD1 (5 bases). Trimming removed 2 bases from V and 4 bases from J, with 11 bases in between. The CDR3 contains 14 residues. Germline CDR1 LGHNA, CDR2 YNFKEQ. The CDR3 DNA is TGTGCCAGCAGCCAAACGGACACCGGCACTGAAGCTTTCTTT. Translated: CASSQTDTGTEAFF.